Listed below are T cell receptor beta chains from one sample, sequenced in a study of CD8 T cells in ankylosing spondylitis. TCRdb redid the calling of the 5' RACE reads with MiXCR, one entry per CDR3 protein. The sample lists roughly 700,000 distinct CDR3 sequences, about 20% seen once, with under 20% in the top ten. Source material: blood, either unsorted or a sorted T cell fraction (not recorded which). The receptors derive from a male donor with ankylosing spondylitis. Both conserved end residues are trimmed from each CDR3.

j_call v_call cdr3_aa
TRBJ1-2 TRBV6-1 ASSAVQGAAGGYT
TRBJ1-5 TRBV15 ATSRLRGGVGNQPQH
TRBJ2-5 TRBV4-1 ASSQQGIAETQY
TRBJ2-1 TRBV3-1 ASSQENRLAGGNEQF
TRBJ1-2 TRBV20-1 SAIDRADYGYT
TRBJ1-6 TRBV4-3 ASSQDTGTGSSYNSPLH
TRBJ1-1 TRBV7-6 ASSHRVENTEAF
TRBJ1-1 TRBV20-1 SALWQGSTEAF
TRBJ2-3 TRBV27 ASQFGVAISTDTQY
TRBJ2-2 TRBV7-3 ASSFQAGTGELF
TRBJ2-2 TRBV20-1 SARASNTGELF
TRBJ2-4 TRBV15 ATSALQGSPNIQY
TRBJ2-5 TRBV5-1 ASSFRLADQETQY
TRBJ2-7 TRBV20-1 SASPNRAGYEQY
TRBJ2-2 TRBV12-3/TRBV12-4 ASRTGTSGAGGGELF
TRBJ1-1 TRBV7-9 ASSVDRWGEPNTEAF
TRBJ2-7 TRBV5-1 ASSLEPSGSGSEQY
TRBJ2-1 TRBV12-5 ASGLGDLAQGSYNEQF
TRBJ2-1 TRBV4-2 ASSQDDRKTYNEQF
TRBJ2-1 TRBV29-1 SVEDMVRSYNEQF